Listed below are T cell receptor beta chains from one sample, sequenced in a study of cytomegalovirus exposure and HLA in healthy donors. Here immunoSEQ multiplex PCR was the method, and the copy in TCRdb shows in-frame clones only, minus some. The sample consists of approximately 90,000 clones, 85% of them appearing once. The specimen sequenced was PBMCs. Receptors were obtained from a man aged 35 to 55 in good health and CMV-seropositive. Each CDR3 is given with its conserved first and last residue. A D gene is named only where the DNA matches it firmly.

v_gene	j_gene	d_gene	CDR3nt	CDR3aa
TRBV5-1	TRBJ2-5	NA	TGCGCCAGCAGCTTGTATCCGGGACTCAAAGAGACCCAGTACTTC	CASSLYPGLKETQYF
TRBV7-2	TRBJ2-7	NA	TGTGCCAGCAGCTTAATGAGCCACGAGCAGTACTTC	CASSLMSHEQYF
TRBV19	TRBJ2-1	NA	TGTGCCAGTAGTATGGGGGGAGAATACAATGAGCAGTTCTTC	CASSMGGEYNEQFF
TRBV9	TRBJ2-1	TRBD2	TGTGCCAGCAGCGTGACTAGCGGGGCCAACAATGAGCAGTTCTTC	CASSVTSGANNEQFF
TRBV12-1	TRBJ2-4	NA	TGTGCCAGCAGCCCCTGGACTAGCGGAGAAAGCCTAGCCAAAAACATTCAGTACTTC	CASSPWTSGESLAKNIQYF
TRBV29-1	TRBJ2-5	NA	TGCAGCGTGGAACAGGGTGTAGAGACCCAGTACTTC	CSVEQGVETQYF
TRBV19	TRBJ2-5	TRBD2	TGTGCCAGTAGTATTTGGACTAGCGGGAGGGCCGGCGGGGAGACCCAGTACTTC	CASSIWTSGRAGGETQYF
TRBV7-8	TRBJ1-1	TRBD1	TGTGCCAGCAGCAAAGGGGGGACAGGGGGCATGGGAGCTTTCTTT	CASSKGGTGGMGAFF
TRBV10-1	TRBJ2-1	TRBD2	TGCGCCAGCCCCACAACCCAGCGGGGGCACAATGAGCAGTTCTTC	CASPTTQRGHNEQFF
TRBV5-1	TRBJ2-5	TRBD1	TGCGCCAGCAGCTTTACAGGGGAGCCATGGGAAGAGACCCAGTACTTC	CASSFTGEPWEETQYF
TRBV19	TRBJ2-7	TRBD2	TGTGCCAGTAGTGCAGCCGGGACTAGCGGGAGTTACGAGCAGTACTTC	CASSAAGTSGSYEQYF
TRBV7-2	TRBJ1-1	NA	TGTGCCAGCAGCCACGATGACACGGCGCGGGCTTTTTTT	CASSHDDTARAFF